Listed below are T cell receptor beta chains from one sample, sequenced in a study of blood T cell repertoires in COVID-19. Using immunoSEQ multiplex PCR, the repertoire was profiled, and TCRdb retains in-frame clones only, with some absent. The repertoire holds over 150,000 clones, with around 90% as singletons. The material sequenced was peripheral blood. These receptors came from a man aged 55 to 69 with COVID-19, enrolled during active disease. The CDR3 runs from the conserved cysteine through the conserved F or W. The order of the fields is D gene, clone size, J gene, V gene, CDR3 protein, CDR3 DNA. A D gene is named only where the DNA matches it firmly. Rows give clone size only sometimes, using once, few, many, or a class for an expanded clone.

d_call: TRBD2
clone_size: -
j_call: TRBJ2-7
v_call: TRBV4-3
cdr3_aa: CASSQELAGASLTYEQYF
cdr3_nt: TGCGCCAGCAGCCAAGAACTAGCGGGGGCCTCATTAACCTACGAGCAGTACTTC

d_call: -
clone_size: -
j_call: TRBJ1-4
v_call: TRBV11-1
cdr3_aa: CASSQGNEKLFF
cdr3_nt: TGTGCCAGCAGCCAGGGAAATGAAAAACTGTTTTTT

d_call: TRBD2
clone_size: few
j_call: TRBJ2-7
v_call: TRBV19
cdr3_aa: CASNGGNSYEQYF
cdr3_nt: TGTGCCAGTAACGGGGGGAACTCCTACGAGCAGTACTTC

d_call: -
clone_size: few
j_call: TRBJ1-5
v_call: TRBV15
cdr3_aa: CATSRGGGSNQPQHF
cdr3_nt: TGTGCCACCAGTAGAGGAGGCGGAAGCAATCAGCCCCAGCATTTT

d_call: -
clone_size: -
j_call: TRBJ1-2
v_call: TRBV5-8
cdr3_aa: CASSVLQATYGYTF
cdr3_nt: TGTGCCAGCAGCGTCCTACAGGCGACCTATGGCTACACCTTC

d_call: TRBD1
clone_size: -
j_call: TRBJ1-2
v_call: TRBV24-1
cdr3_aa: CATSDPGQGGYTF
cdr3_nt: TGTGCCACCAGTGATCCGGGACAGGGTGGCTACACCTTC

d_call: TRBD2
clone_size: -
j_call: TRBJ2-7
v_call: TRBV10-3
cdr3_aa: CAISGSGRSLHEQYF
cdr3_nt: TGTGCCATCAGCGGGAGCGGGAGAAGTCTCCACGAGCAGTACTTC

d_call: -
clone_size: -
j_call: TRBJ2-7
v_call: TRBV19
cdr3_aa: CASSRASFPSYEQYF
cdr3_nt: TGTGCCAGTAGTCGAGCTTCTTTTCCCTCCTACGAGCAGTACTTC

d_call: -
clone_size: -
j_call: TRBJ2-1
v_call: TRBV7-2
cdr3_aa: CASSRTGYFQFF
cdr3_nt: TGTGCCAGCAGCCGAACAGGGTACTTTCAGTTCTTC

d_call: TRBD1
clone_size: -
j_call: TRBJ1-1
v_call: TRBV14
cdr3_aa: CASSGQENTEAFF
cdr3_nt: TGTGCCAGCAGTGGACAGGAGAACACTGAAGCTTTCTTT

d_call: -
clone_size: once
j_call: TRBJ1-1
v_call: TRBV5-4
cdr3_aa: CASSSDRGSNTEAFF
cdr3_nt: TGTGCCAGCAGCTCGGACCGGGGGTCGAACACTGAAGCTTTCTTT

d_call: -
clone_size: -
j_call: TRBJ1-1
v_call: TRBV24-1
cdr3_aa: CATSDSRQTEAFF
cdr3_nt: TGTGCCACCAGTGACTCACGACAGACCGAAGCTTTCTTT

d_call: -
clone_size: -
j_call: TRBJ2-1
v_call: TRBV12-3/TRBV12-4
cdr3_aa: CASSLGVGAEQFF
cdr3_nt: TGTGCCAGCAGTCTGGGAGTCGGTGCTGAGCAGTTCTTC

d_call: -
clone_size: few
j_call: TRBJ2-2
v_call: TRBV30
cdr3_aa: CAWRKTGYTGELFF
cdr3_nt: TGTGCCTGGAGGAAAACAGGGTACACCGGGGAGCTGTTTTTT

d_call: -
clone_size: few
j_call: TRBJ2-1
v_call: TRBV7-3
cdr3_aa: CASSFGVDNEQFF
cdr3_nt: TGTGCCAGCAGCTTCGGGGTTGACAATGAGCAGTTCTTC

d_call: TRBD2
clone_size: -
j_call: TRBJ2-7
v_call: TRBV19
cdr3_aa: CASSAGSGRLSYEQYF
cdr3_nt: TGTGCCAGTAGTGCAGGAAGCGGGAGGCTCTCCTACGAGCAGTACTTC

d_call: TRBD2
clone_size: -
j_call: TRBJ2-5
v_call: TRBV11-2
cdr3_aa: CASSSGTSGGGTQYF
cdr3_nt: TGTGCCAGCAGCTCTGGGACTAGCGGGGGGGGGACCCAGTACTTC

d_call: -
clone_size: -
j_call: TRBJ2-7
v_call: TRBV2
cdr3_aa: CASSLGDYEQYF
cdr3_nt: TGTGCCAGCAGTTTAGGAGACTACGAGCAGTACTTC

d_call: TRBD1
clone_size: few
j_call: TRBJ1-6
v_call: TRBV19
cdr3_aa: CASSPLGGGDSPLHF
cdr3_nt: TGTGCCAGTAGTCCACTAGGGGGCGGCGATTCACCCCTCCACTTT

d_call: TRBD1
clone_size: few
j_call: TRBJ1-2
v_call: TRBV5-8
cdr3_aa: CASNPRGQGASGYTF
cdr3_nt: TGTGCCAGCAACCCACGCGGACAGGGGGCATCTGGCTACACCTTC

d_call: -
clone_size: once
j_call: TRBJ1-1
v_call: TRBV5-8
cdr3_aa: CASSTGGGGTEAFF
cdr3_nt: TGTGCCAGCAGCACAGGCGGGGGTGGGACTGAAGCTTTCTTT

d_call: -
clone_size: -
j_call: TRBJ2-2
v_call: TRBV28
cdr3_aa: CASSLIAGNTGELFF
cdr3_nt: TGTGCCAGCAGTTTAATCGCAGGGAACACCGGGGAGCTGTTTTTT

d_call: TRBD1
clone_size: -
j_call: TRBJ1-5
v_call: TRBV7-2
cdr3_aa: CASSRQGDGNQPQHF
cdr3_nt: TGTGCCAGCAGCAGACAGGGGGATGGCAATCAGCCCCAGCATTTT

d_call: TRBD1
clone_size: -
j_call: TRBJ2-5
v_call: TRBV18
cdr3_aa: CASSLGQGGETQYF
cdr3_nt: TGTGCCAGCTCACTCGGACAGGGTGGAGAGACCCAGTACTTC

d_call: -
clone_size: -
j_call: TRBJ2-2
v_call: TRBV12-5
cdr3_aa: CASGILQGNTGELFF
cdr3_nt: TGTGCTAGTGGCATACTACAGGGGAACACCGGGGAGCTGTTTTTT

d_call: TRBD1
clone_size: -
j_call: TRBJ2-3
v_call: TRBV4-3
cdr3_aa: CASSQGRSQGEKTQYF
cdr3_nt: TGCGCCAGCAGCCAAGGCAGGTCTCAGGGGGAGAAAACGCAGTATTTT

d_call: TRBD1
clone_size: -
j_call: TRBJ1-2
v_call: TRBV12-3/TRBV12-4
cdr3_aa: CASTTGQVDGYTF
cdr3_nt: TGTGCCAGCACCACGGGACAGGTGGATGGCTACACCTTC

d_call: TRBD1
clone_size: -
j_call: TRBJ1-1
v_call: TRBV11-3
cdr3_aa: CASSLAEDRGRNTEAFF
cdr3_nt: TGTGCCAGCAGCTTAGCCGAGGACAGGGGCAGGAACACTGAAGCTTTCTTT

d_call: -
clone_size: -
j_call: TRBJ2-3
v_call: TRBV9
cdr3_aa: CASSPTGSTDTQYF
cdr3_nt: TGTGCCAGCAGCCCGACAGGTTCCACAGATACGCAGTATTTT

d_call: TRBD1
clone_size: -
j_call: TRBJ1-1
v_call: TRBV14
cdr3_aa: CASSHGTGRWDTEAFF
cdr3_nt: TGTGCCAGCAGCCACGGGACAGGCCGGTGGGACACTGAAGCTTTCTTT

d_call: -
clone_size: -
j_call: TRBJ1-1
v_call: TRBV10-3
cdr3_aa: CAISEKLEFQAFF
cdr3_nt: TGTGCCATCAGTGAGAAGCTGGAGTTCCAAGCTTTCTTT

d_call: TRBD1
clone_size: -
j_call: TRBJ2-2
v_call: TRBV7-6
cdr3_aa: CASSLGSQGAGELFF
cdr3_nt: TGTGCCAGCAGCTTAGGTTCACAGGGGGCCGGGGAGCTGTTTTTT

d_call: TRBD2
clone_size: once
j_call: TRBJ2-1
v_call: TRBV18
cdr3_aa: CASSLGLAGRYEQFF
cdr3_nt: TGTGCCAGCTCTCTTGGACTAGCGGGAAGGTATGAGCAGTTCTTC

d_call: TRBD1
clone_size: few
j_call: TRBJ1-1
v_call: TRBV5-1
cdr3_aa: CASSHSGQMNTEAFF
cdr3_nt: TGCGCCAGCAGCCACTCGGGACAGATGAACACTGAAGCTTTCTTT

d_call: TRBD1
clone_size: -
j_call: TRBJ1-1
v_call: TRBV11-1
cdr3_aa: CASSLRQGAQNTEAFF
cdr3_nt: TGTGCCAGCAGCCTAAGACAGGGGGCACAGAACACTGAAGCTTTCTTT

d_call: -
clone_size: -
j_call: TRBJ1-3
v_call: TRBV11-2
cdr3_aa: CASSLLQGIGNTIYF
cdr3_nt: TGTGCCAGCAGCTTACTACAGGGAATTGGGAACACCATATATTTT

d_call: TRBD1
clone_size: once
j_call: TRBJ2-7
v_call: TRBV4-1
cdr3_aa: CASSQAGTGPYEQYF
cdr3_nt: TGCGCCAGCAGCCAGGCCGGGACAGGCCCCTACGAGCAGTACTTC

d_call: -
clone_size: -
j_call: TRBJ2-5
v_call: TRBV6-2/TRBV6-3
cdr3_aa: CASSLLDTTQYF
cdr3_nt: TGTGCCAGCAGCCTCCTGGACACAACCCAGTACTTC

d_call: TRBD1
clone_size: few
j_call: TRBJ2-7
v_call: TRBV12-5
cdr3_aa: CASGPGQGFYEQYF
cdr3_nt: TGTGCTAGTGGCCCGGGACAGGGGTTCTACGAGCAGTACTTC

d_call: TRBD1
clone_size: few
j_call: TRBJ2-2
v_call: TRBV20-1
cdr3_aa: CSASDRGRRTGELFF
cdr3_nt: TGCAGTGCTAGTGACAGGGGGCGTCGCACCGGGGAGCTGTTTTTT

d_call: -
clone_size: -
j_call: TRBJ1-2
v_call: TRBV7-2
cdr3_aa: CASSLGVGEGYGYTF
cdr3_nt: TGTGCCAGCAGCTTAGGGGTCGGGGAGGGGTATGGCTACACCTTC

d_call: -
clone_size: -
j_call: TRBJ1-3
v_call: TRBV19
cdr3_aa: CASSMLGTGNTIYF
cdr3_nt: TGTGCCAGTAGTATGCTAGGTACTGGAAACACCATATATTTT

d_call: TRBD1
clone_size: -
j_call: TRBJ1-4
v_call: TRBV13
cdr3_aa: CASSPRQGGILEKLFF
cdr3_nt: TGTGCCAGCAGCCCCCGCCAGGGGGGAATTCTTGAAAAACTGTTTTTT

d_call: -
clone_size: -
j_call: TRBJ1-2
v_call: TRBV5-1
cdr3_aa: CASKIQGGDYGYTF
cdr3_nt: TGCGCCAGCAAGATACAGGGAGGGGACTATGGCTACACCTTC

d_call: TRBD2
clone_size: -
j_call: TRBJ2-3
v_call: TRBV27
cdr3_aa: CASNKNLAGDTQYF
cdr3_nt: TGTGCCAGCAACAAAAATCTAGCGGGCGATACGCAGTATTTT

d_call: -
clone_size: -
j_call: TRBJ1-1
v_call: TRBV10-3
cdr3_aa: CAISESGGGTEAFF
cdr3_nt: TGTGCCATCAGTGAGTCCGGGGGAGGCACTGAAGCTTTCTTT